This T cell receptor beta chain is drawn from a study of blood T cell repertoires in COVID-19. About the research overall: COVID-19 samples collected from the United States, Italy and Spain covered acute and convalescent phases. The cDNA or gDNA used as material had been derived from T cells, B-cell-depleted T cells, or PBMCs.

Germline CDR1 and CDR2: WNHNN and SYGVQD (reference sequence). V was trimmed by 4 bases and J by 7 bases, leaving 13 bases between them. The CDR3 extends over 13 amino acids. Authors' methods: The authors estimated nucleated cell counts from reference gene primer amplification. Clones were read by immunoSEQ multiplex PCR, and TCRdb kept only the in-frame ones, dropping some. The D gene and trimming were derived from the DNA, and the V and J assignments and clone size from that table. The data contain more than 55,000 clones, less than 85% of them singletons. The rearrangement links TRBV10-1 to TRBJ1-1; possibly TRBD1 for D (5 bases). This clonotype was obtained from a woman aged 70-85 years with acute or convalescent COVID-19. Sequences were obtained from peripheral blood. The CDR3 sequence is CASSVMVQGEAFF. CDR3 coding DNA: TGCGCCAGCAGTGTGATGGTGCAGGGTGAAGCTTTCTTT.